The clone carrying this T cell receptor (beta chain) was counted only a few times. Antigen: not known. This sample was taken from a study of CD8 T cells in ankylosing spondylitis. Quantitative 5'-RACE with molecular barcodes generated TCR beta libraries. TCRdb passed the 5' RACE reads through MiXCR, listing each CDR3 protein once. The sample includes around 180,000 distinct CDR3 sequences, 15% to 20% seen only once; the top ten take 4.3%. Study-wide findings and caveats: The authors reported significant enrichment of disease-linked clones in matched ankylosing spondylitis synovial fluid. Typical of ankylosing spondylitis blood, it appeared, was a TCR beta motif of fewer than ten highly homologous variants. Disease-linked clones bore a CD8+ phenotype, appearing relatively rarely in peripheral blood.

The receptor was isolated from a male donor aged 10 to 35 with ankylosing spondylitis or in good health (not recorded which). Sequencing used blood, either unsorted or a sorted T cell fraction (not recorded which).

CDR3 residues: CASAGGQAYNEQFF. DNA for the CDR3: TGTGCTAGTGCCGGGGGACAGGCATACAATGAGCAGTTCTTC. The V and J genes are TRBV12-5 and TRBJ2-1; 8 bases are a match to TRBD1. The J segment lost 4 bases and the V segment lost 7 bases, leaving 6 bases of the junction unmatched. The CDR3 runs 14 residues. Looked up from germline, CDR1 is LGHNT and CDR2 is FRNRAP.